The 15 T cell receptor beta chains listed next were all sequenced from one sample in a study of shared clonotypes between healthy human individuals. Repertoires were generated with immunoSEQ multiplex PCR, while TCRdb's copy carries only in-frame clones and drops some. The sample has some 470,000 clones; around 78% are singletons. The sequencing input was PBMCs. These receptors came from a woman between 40 and 50 years old in good health. Some clones in this sample may be carry-over from other donors' samples.

The rearrangement joins TRBV7-6 to TRBJ1-1; D is possibly TRBD1 (6 bases). Germline V gene sequence: CDR1 SGHVS, CDR2 FNYEAQ. The germline V and J ends were trimmed by 6 bases and 4 bases, with 18 bases remaining between them. The CDR3 consists of 15 residues. CDR3 bases: TGTGCCAGCAGTTCATCGCAGGGGTTGGGCACTGAAGCTTTCTTT. Translation: CASSSSQGLGTEAFF.

V and J are TRBV7-2 and TRBJ2-5; 9 bases agree with TRBD1. J gave up 5 bases and V 1 base, and 2 bases lay outside the gene matches. Germline V gives CDR1 SGHTA, CDR2 FQGNSA. CDR3 length: 14 amino acids. This CDR3 reads CASSLDTGGETQYF. The CDR3 nucleotides are TGTGCCAGCAGCTTAGATACAGGGGGCGAGACCCAGTACTTC. Full variable domain (missing parts from reference TRBV7-2 and TRBJ2-5): GAGVSQSPSNKVTEKGKDVELRCDPISGHTALYWYRQSLGQGLEFLIYFQGNSAPDKSGLPSDRFSAERTGGSVSTLTIQRTQQEDSAVYLCASSLDTGGETQYFGPGTRLLVL.

As concerns this clone: One end of the junction is discordant with germline, which a read error may explain. This chain connects TRBV9 to TRBJ2-2; D might be TRBD2 (5 bases). The V gene's germline CDR1 is SGDLS and CDR2 YYNGEE. The CDR3 is 15 residues long. The CDR3, as DNA: TGTGCCAGCAGCGTCAGCCTAGCCAACACCGGGGAGCTGTTTTTC. This gives the protein CASSVSLANTGELFF.

The table lists this clone with a count of one. The rearrangement joins TRBV7-9 to TRBJ1-1, with 7 bases matching TRBD1. This CDR3 region has 14 residues. The germline gives CDR1 SEHNR, CDR2 FQNEAQ (reference sequence). Unmatched junction bases numbered 5, after V lost 3 bases and J lost 4 bases. CDR3 protein: CASSLGQSSTEAFF. The CDR3 nucleotides read TGTGCCAGCAGCTTGGGACAGTCGAGCACTGAAGCTTTCTTT.

V usage is TRBV7-6 and J usage is TRBJ2-2; 8 bases are a match to TRBD1. V lost 0 bases, J lost 7 bases, and 7 bases stayed unmatched. This CDR3 contains 16 residues. Germline V gene lookup returns CDR1 SGHVS and CDR2 FNYEAQ. CDR3 in amino acids: CASSLAAQGAGGELFF. DNA of the CDR3: TGTGCCAGCAGCTTAGCTGCGCAGGGGGCCGGCGGGGAGCTGTTTTTT.

This rearrangement joins TRBV20-1 to TRBJ2-3; no definite D call. The CDR3 consists of 11 residues. CDR1 and CDR2 (germline): DFQATT, SNEGSKA (reference sequence). In DNA, the CDR3 is TGCAGCGCGACTCTCGTGGATACGCAGTATTTT. Its protein is CSATLVDTQYF.

The chain combines TRBV30 with TRBJ2-1; 10 bases map to TRBD2. The CDR3 spans 14 residues. Germline CDR1 GTSNPN, CDR2 SVGIG (reference sequence). Trimming at V came to 6 bases and at J to 2 bases, leaving 4 bases not matched to a gene. CDR3 DNA sequence: TGTGCCTGTAAACTAGCGGGAACCTACAATGAGCAGTTCTTC. Translated, it gives CACKLAGTYNEQFF.

This chain uses TRBV12-5 with TRBJ2-2; maybe TRBD2 (5 bases). Germline CDR1 and CDR2: LGHNT and FRNRAP. V was trimmed by 5 bases and J by 1 base, leaving 5 bases between them. The CDR3 contains 13 residues. CDR3 sequence reads: CASGSGNTGELFF. CDR3 sequence (DNA): TGTGCTAGTGGTAGCGGGAACACCGGGGAGCTGTTTTTT.

The chain joins TRBV19 to TRBJ1-1; D is ambiguous. CDR1 is LNHDA, CDR2 SQIVND, per germline (reference sequence). Trimming pared 5 bases from V and 4 bases from J, leaving 11 bases between. CDR3 length equals 13 residues. CDR3 amino acids: CASSPRRSTEAFF. CDR3 nucleotide sequence: TGTGCCAGTAGTCCTAGACGGAGCACTGAAGCTTTCTTT.

This clone occurred a few times. This chain uses TRBV10-3 with TRBJ2-7; 10 positions match TRBD2. The CDR3 has 14 amino acids. Germline V gives CDR1 ENHRY, CDR2 SYGVKD. J gave up 6 bases and V 6 bases, and 8 bases lay outside the gene matches. For the CDR3, the DNA is TGTGCCATCAGGGGGGATGCTAGCGGGAGCGAGCAGTACTTC. As protein: CAIRGDASGSEQYF.

The J gene is TRBJ2-5, the V gene TRBV18; 7 bases fit TRBD2. Trimming cost V 8 bases and J 5 bases; bases outside gene matches: 14. This CDR3 region has 15 residues. Per the germline V gene, CDR1 is KGHSH and CDR2 is LQKENI. The CDR3 DNA is TGTGCCAGCACACAAGCGGGGACTGCCGAGGAGACCCAGTACTTC. As protein: CASTQAGTAEETQYF.

Only a few counts were recorded for this clone. The gene calls are TRBV11-2 and TRBJ2-1, with 9 nucleotides matching TRBD2. The CDR3 contains 15 residues. After removal of 6 bases from V and 2 bases from J, the junction contained 5 bases not matched to a gene. Germline-derived CDR1 and CDR2 are SGHAT and FQNNGV. This chain's CDR3 is CASSSAGGPYNEQFF. CDR3 DNA sequence: TGTGCCAGCAGTTCCGCGGGAGGGCCCTACAATGAGCAGTTCTTC.

This clone occurred once. The rearrangement joins TRBV7-2 to TRBJ2-3; D is uncertain. Trimming stripped 8 bases from V and 4 bases from J, with 7 bases between. The CDR3 loop spans 11 amino acids. The germline V gene encodes CDR1 SGHTA and CDR2 FQGNSA. CDR3 DNA sequence: TGTGCCAGCGGCCTGGCAGATACGCAGTATTTT. Translation: CASGLADTQYF.

A few counts support this clone. This chain uses TRBV6-5 with TRBJ2-1, with 8 bases matching TRBD2. CDR3 size: 14 residues. The V and J ends lost 6 bases and 4 bases, in that order; junction bases with no gene match: 5. Germline V gene lookup returns CDR1 MNHEY and CDR2 SVGAGI. CDR3 protein: CASRPSGRYNEQFF. The CDR3 DNA sequence: TGTGCCAGCAGGCCTAGCGGGCGATACAATGAGCAGTTCTTC.

The chain uses TRBV28 and TRBJ1-3, with a tentative D call TRBD1 (5 bases). Germline assignment: CDR1 MDHEN and CDR2 SYDVKM. The V and J ends lost 3 bases and 4 bases respectively, with 16 bases between them. The CDR3 extends over 16 amino acids. The DNA of the CDR3 is TGTGCCAGCAGTTTCCTCGAGGCAGGGCGCGGAAACACCATATATTTT. This sequence encodes CASSFLEAGRGNTIYF.